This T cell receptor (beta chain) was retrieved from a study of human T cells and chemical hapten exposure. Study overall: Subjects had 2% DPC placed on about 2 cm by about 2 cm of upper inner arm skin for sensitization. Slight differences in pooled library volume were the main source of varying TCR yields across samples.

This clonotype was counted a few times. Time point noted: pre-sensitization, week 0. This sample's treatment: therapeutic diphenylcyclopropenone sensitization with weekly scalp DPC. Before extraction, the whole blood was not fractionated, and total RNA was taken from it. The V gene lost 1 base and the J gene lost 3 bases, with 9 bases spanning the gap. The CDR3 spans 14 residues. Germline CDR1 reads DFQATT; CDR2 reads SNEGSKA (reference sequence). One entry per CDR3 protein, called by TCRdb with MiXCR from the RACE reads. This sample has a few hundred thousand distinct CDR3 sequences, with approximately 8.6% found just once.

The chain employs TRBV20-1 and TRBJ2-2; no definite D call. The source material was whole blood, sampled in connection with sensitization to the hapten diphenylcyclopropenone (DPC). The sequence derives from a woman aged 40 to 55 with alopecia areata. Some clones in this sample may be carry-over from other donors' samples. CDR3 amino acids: CSARASGDTGELFF. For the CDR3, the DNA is TGCAGTGCTAGAGCGAGTGGTGACACCGGGGAGCTGTTTTTT.